This passage covers 23 T cell receptor beta chains from one sample sequenced in a study of T cell repertoires in aging, cancer and after chemotherapy (dated by TCRdb to the late 2010s). For sequencing, an Illumina MiSeq was employed. Rearranged TRB sequences spanning V, D and J segments were amplified by multiplex touch-down PCR using a mixed TRB-A/B primer pool. TCRdb trimmed public reads at Q25 via fastp, called clones via MiXCR and kept in-frame beta chains. Rows with a matching CDR3 protein are joined into one entry that keeps the most common DNA and genes. This sample holds roughly 12,000 distinct CDR3 sequences; less than 30% were observed only once. Clones ranked in the top ten supply roughly a tenth of the sample. Genomic DNA extracted from peripheral blood, rather than sorted cells or RNA, was used as the source for amplification of TCR beta rearrangements. The sample consisted of blood. The receptors here all came from a human donor with a blood cancer.

The genes are TRBV11-2 and TRBJ2-1, with unresolved D. CDR1 is SGHAT, CDR2 FQNNGV, per germline. The CDR3 is made up of 12 amino acids. V was trimmed by 5 bases and J by 9 bases, leaving 11 bases between them. The CDR3 DNA reads as TGTGCCAGCAGCCCTCCAATAAGTGAGCAGTTCTTC. Amino acid sequence: CASSPPISEQFF.

This clonotype ranks as medium-sized (0.01 to 0.1%). The chain joins TRBV27 to TRBJ2-2, with D unclear. CDR1 MNHEY and CDR2 SMNVEV come from the germline V gene (reference sequence). There are 12 residues in the CDR3. Trimming stripped 2 bases from V and 4 bases from J, with 2 bases between. The CDR3 here is CASSLLTGELFF. CDR3 bases: TGTGCCAGCAGTTTACTCACCGGGGAGCTGTTTTTT.

The rearrangement uses TRBV5-1 and TRBJ2-1; 9 positions agree with TRBD1. Germline V gene lookup returns CDR1 SGHRS and CDR2 YFSETQ. This CDR3 comprises 15 residues. The ends lost 7 bases at V and 14 bases at J; junction bases unmatched: 19. The CDR3 is CASVPRGQGNSRKFF. Here the CDR3 DNA reads TGCGCCAGCGTCCCACGGGGACAGGGTAATAGTCGTAAGTTCTTC.

This clonotype rates as medium-sized. This chain connects TRBV30 to TRBJ1-5; D may be TRBD1 (5 bases). V lost 0 bases and J 4 bases, leaving 7 bases between the germline ends. The CDR3 covers 13 residues. The V gene's germline CDR1 is GTSNPN and CDR2 SVGIG (reference sequence). In DNA, the CDR3 is TGTGCCTGGAGTGTACAGGTTAATCAGCCCCAGCATTTT. This codes for CAWSVQVNQPQHF.

In its sample, this clonotype ranks as medium-sized. This chain links TRBV5-5 with TRBJ2-1; 10 bases match TRBD1. Germline trimming cut 6 bases from V and 8 bases from J; bases unmatched to any gene: 14. Germline V gene data show CDR1 as SGHKS and CDR2 as YYEKEE (reference sequence). The CDR3 runs to 16 residues. DNA for the CDR3: TGTGCCAGCACCCCCCCGTCGGGACAGGGGTATGATGAGCAGTTCTTC. Amino acids: CASTPPSGQGYDEQFF. Filled out from reference TRBV5-5 and TRBJ2-1, the complete variable domain reads DAGVTQSPTHLIKTRGQQVTLRCSPISGHKSVSWYQQVLGQGPQFIFQYYEKEERGRGNFPDRFSARQFPNYSSELNVNALLLGDSALYLCASTPPSGQGYDEQFFGPGTRLTVL.

This clonotype has a handful of counts. The V gene is TRBV7-9, the J gene TRBJ2-2; the D gene is possibly TRBD1 (6 bases). CDR1 is SEHNR, CDR2 FQNEAQ, per germline (reference sequence). CDR3 size: 17 residues. V gave up 1 base and J gave up 5 bases, with 17 bases separating them. In DNA, the CDR3 is TGTGCCAGCAGCTTAGAACAGGGTGGAGTAGAAACCGGGGAGCTGTTTTTT. Residues: CASSLEQGGVETGELFF.

In this sample, this clonotype is medium-sized (0.01 to 0.1%). The J gene is TRBJ1-5, the V gene TRBV18, with 10 bases lining up with TRBD1. CDR3 length: 15 amino acids. The ends lost 6 bases at V and 2 bases at J; junction bases unmatched: 4. The germline V gene has CDR1 KGHSH and CDR2 LQKENI. The CDR3 region is CASSPDRGGNQPQHF. DNA for the CDR3: TGTGCCAGCTCTCCGGACAGGGGGGGCAATCAGCCCCAGCATTTT.

This clonotype qualifies as medium-sized (0.01 to 0.1%). This chain joins TRBV18 and TRBJ2-5; either TRBD1 or TRBD2 may fit D (5 bases each). Germline CDR1 is KGHSH and CDR2 is LQKENI. Trimming removed 3 bases from V and 4 bases from J, with 9 bases in between. The CDR3 contains 13 residues. DNA for the CDR3: TGTGCCAGCTCACCGAGGGACCGAGAGACCCAGTACTTC. Translated: CASSPRDRETQYF.

This clonotype counts as medium-sized. The rearrangement joins TRBV5-6 to TRBJ2-5; TRBD2 might be the D (5 bases). Germline V gives CDR1 SGHDT, CDR2 YYEEEE. The V and J ends lost 4 bases and 2 bases respectively, with 15 bases between them. The CDR3 has 15 residues. The CDR3 DNA reads as TGTGCCAGCAGCGCGGGCCCTGGTTGGCAAGAGACCCAGTACTTC. It is translated as CASSAGPGWQETQYF.

This rearrangement joins TRBV20-1 to TRBJ2-7; 9 bases align to TRBD2. CDR1 and CDR2 (germline): DFQATT, SNEGSKA (reference sequence). This CDR3 comprises 16 residues. With 0 bases clipped from V and 2 bases from J, the junction kept 8 bases outside the gene matches. CDR3 nucleotide sequence: TGCAGTGCTAGAGATCGTGCGGGACTAGCAGCCTACGAGCAGTACTTC. It translates to CSARDRAGLAAYEQYF.

This clonotype occurred many times. The chain carries TRBV4-3 and TRBJ1-4, with 8 nucleotides matching TRBD1. V was clipped by 1 base and J by 8 bases; unmatched bases: 9. The CDR3 sequence is 16 residues long. Per the germline V gene, CDR1 is LGHNA and CDR2 is YSLEER. DNA for the CDR3: TGCGCCAGCAGCCAAGTCGTGGACAGGGTAGGGGAAAAACTGTTTTTT. Protein sequence: CASSQVVDRVGEKLFF.

This clonotype is medium-sized. This chain uses TRBV15 with TRBJ2-3; TRBD1 might be the D (5 bases). The CDR3 runs 16 residues. Deletions cut 0 bases from V and 6 bases from J, with 16 bases between. Germline assignment: CDR1 LNHNV and CDR2 YYDKDF (reference sequence). CDR3 amino acids: CATSREPFRVGDTQYF. The CDR3 DNA reads TGTGCCACCAGCAGAGAGCCATTCAGGGTGGGGGATACGCAGTATTTT.

This clonotype was counted only a few times. V gene TRBV20-1 combines with J gene TRBJ1-5; 7 bases are shared with TRBD1. Trimming took 0 bases from V and 7 from J; bases not matched to a gene: 6. CDR1 DFQATT and CDR2 SNEGSKA come from the germline V gene (reference sequence). The CDR3 covers 14 residues. The chain's CDR3 is CSAREPTGIQPQHF. CDR3 in DNA: TGCAGTGCTAGAGAACCGACAGGGATCCAGCCCCAGCATTTT.

The chain employs TRBV24-1 and TRBJ2-1; TRBD1 is a possible D gene (6 bases). The CDR3 is 14 residues long. Germline V lookup: CDR1 KGHDR, CDR2 SFDVKD. Trimming cost V 5 bases and J 2 bases, with 9 bases left between them. The CDR3 DNA reads as TGTGCCACCAGTGGCAGGGGAGCCTACAATGAGCAGTTCTTC. Protein product: CATSGRGAYNEQFF.

This CDR3 reads CASSTRGTGAGELFF. In DNA, the CDR3 is TGTGCCAGCAGCACCCGCGGGACAGGGGCCGGGGAGCTGTTTTTT. The gene calls are TRBV21-1 and TRBJ2-2; no DNA check was done on the table's D call, TRBD1. TRBV21-1 corresponds to a pseudogene. The CDR3 length is 15 residues.

V usage is TRBV20-1 and J usage is TRBJ2-1; 8 nucleotides agree with TRBD2. The CDR3 consists of 15 residues. The junction had 11 bases not matched to a gene; V was cut back by 3 bases and J by 7 bases. Looked up from germline, CDR1 is DFQATT and CDR2 is SNEGSKA (reference sequence). The CDR3 DNA follows: TGCAGTGCTAGCACCGGGGGGGCCGTAGGGAATGAGCAGTTCTTC. Translated: CSASTGGAVGNEQFF.

This clonotype is termed medium-sized. The CDR3 region is CASSPGLAGGQETQYF. The CDR3 bases are TGTGCCAGCAGTCCGGGACTAGCGGGGGGCCAAGAGACCCAGTACTTC. The chain couples TRBV6-5 to TRBJ2-5; 15 bases are shared with TRBD2. Germline V gene data show CDR1 as MNHEY and CDR2 as SVGAGI. The junction had 2 bases not matched to a gene; V was cut back by 5 bases and J by 1 base. This CDR3 spans 16 amino acids.

This clonotype was observed a few times. This chain joins TRBV10-3 and TRBJ1-1, with unresolved D. V dropped 8 bases and J dropped 0 bases, with 4 bases sitting between them. The CDR3 is made up of 11 amino acids. Germline V gene sequence: CDR1 ENHRY, CDR2 SYGVKD. In nucleotides, the CDR3 is TGTGCCATCGGGTTGAACACTGAAGCTTTCTTT. It yields the protein CAIGLNTEAFF.

In this sample, this clonotype turned up a few times. The V gene is TRBV6-5, the J gene TRBJ2-2, with D perhaps TRBD2 (6 bases). V dropped 5 bases and J dropped 2 bases, with 9 bases sitting between them. This CDR3 contains 14 residues. The germline V gene encodes CDR1 MNHEY and CDR2 SVGAGI. The CDR3 loop reads CASSDGTNTGELFF. In DNA form, the CDR3 reads TGTGCCAGCAGTGACGGGACTAACACCGGGGAGCTGTTTTTT.

This clonotype is medium-sized in the sample. The V gene is TRBV5-5, the J gene TRBJ2-1, with D tentatively TRBD2 (5 bases). V was clipped by 4 bases and J by 5 bases, with 22 bases between them. Germline V gene sequence: CDR1 SGHKS, CDR2 YYEKEE (reference sequence). The CDR3 runs to 17 residues. CDR3 loop: CASSLDMARRVHNEQFF. The CDR3 coding sequence is TGTGCCAGCAGCCTGGATATGGCGCGGCGGGTCCACAATGAGCAGTTCTTC.

This clonotype has more than one count but fewer than ten. The V call is TRBV21-1, the J call TRBJ2-3; the table's D call, TRBD2, has no DNA check behind it. TRBV21-1 represents a pseudogene. The CDR3 sequence is 15 residues long. CDR3 sequence reads: CASSKGLAGTDTQYF. In nucleotides, the CDR3 is TGTGCCAGCAGCAAAGGACTAGCGGGCACAGATACGCAGTATTTT.

The V gene is TRBV7-2, the J gene TRBJ1-3, with 9 bases aligning to TRBD1. The J segment lost 2 bases and the V segment lost 8 bases, leaving 13 bases of the junction unmatched. The CDR3 spans 17 residues. Looked up from germline, CDR1 is SGHTA and CDR2 is FQGNSA. CDR3 DNA: TGTGCCAGCGGACTAACCCGACAGGGGGTAACTGGAAACACCATATATTTT. Its translation: CASGLTRQGVTGNTIYF.

A single count supports this clonotype. The chain links TRBV20-1 to TRBJ2-3; 10 nucleotides align to TRBD1. From germline, CDR1 is DFQATT and CDR2 SNEGSKA (reference sequence). The CDR3 contains 16 residues. With 0 bases clipped from V and 2 bases from J, the junction kept 5 bases outside the gene matches. Written as DNA, the CDR3 is TGCAGTGCTAGAGACCGGGACAGGGGATACACAGATACGCAGTATTTT. Its protein product is CSARDRDRGYTDTQYF.